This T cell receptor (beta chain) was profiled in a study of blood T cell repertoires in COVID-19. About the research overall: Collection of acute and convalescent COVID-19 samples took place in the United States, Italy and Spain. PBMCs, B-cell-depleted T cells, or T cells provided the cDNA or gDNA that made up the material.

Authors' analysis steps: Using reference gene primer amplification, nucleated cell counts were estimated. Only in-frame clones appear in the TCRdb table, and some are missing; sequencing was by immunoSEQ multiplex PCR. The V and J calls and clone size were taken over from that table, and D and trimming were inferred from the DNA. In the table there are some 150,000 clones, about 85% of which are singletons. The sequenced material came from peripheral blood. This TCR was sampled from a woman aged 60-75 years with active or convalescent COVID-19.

The CDR3 spells CASRLAGTSVNEQYF. The CDR3 region has the DNA TGTGCCAGTAGGCTAGCCGGGACTAGCGTAAACGAGCAGTACTTC. The chain couples TRBV19 to TRBJ2-7, with 10 bases aligning to TRBD2. This CDR3 has 15 amino acids. Trimming removed 6 bases from V and 5 bases from J; junction bases left unmatched: 10. Germline assignment: CDR1 LNHDA and CDR2 SQIVND (reference sequence).